This is a list of T cell receptor beta chains from one sample in a study of blood T cell repertoires in COVID-19. TCRdb's table, derived via immunoSEQ multiplex PCR, lists solely in-frame clones and lacks some. Of some 120,000 clones listed, roughly 84% were seen once; the top ten hold under 15%. The source material was peripheral blood. The source of these receptors is a woman in her twenties or thirties who had recovered from COVID-19. Each CDR3 is given with its conserved first and last residue. A D gene is named only where the DNA matches it firmly. Clone size is given for some rows only: seen once, a few or many times, or a class if the clone is expanded.

j_call: TRBJ1-5; clone_size: NA; d_call: NA; v_call: TRBV19; cdr3_aa: CASSMWGGQPQHF; cdr3_nt: TGTGCCAGTAGTATGTGGGGAGGTCAGCCCCAGCATTTT
j_call: TRBJ2-7; clone_size: NA; d_call: NA; v_call: TRBV2; cdr3_aa: CASRPPGQTYEQYF; cdr3_nt: TGTGCCAGCAGGCCCCCGGGACAAACCTACGAGCAGTACTTC
j_call: TRBJ2-1; clone_size: NA; d_call: NA; v_call: TRBV18; cdr3_aa: CASSPSSYNEQFF; cdr3_nt: TGTGCCAGCTCACCGAGCTCCTACAATGAGCAGTTCTTC
j_call: TRBJ2-2; clone_size: NA; d_call: TRBD1; v_call: TRBV9; cdr3_aa: CASSVSGDRGFAGELFF; cdr3_nt: TGTGCCAGCAGCGTGAGTGGGGACAGGGGTTTCGCCGGGGAGCTGTTTTTT
j_call: TRBJ2-2; clone_size: NA; d_call: NA; v_call: TRBV6-4; cdr3_aa: CASSGREDTGELFF; cdr3_nt: TGTGCCAGCAGTGGTCGGGAAGACACCGGGGAGCTGTTTTTT
j_call: TRBJ1-5; clone_size: NA; d_call: NA; v_call: TRBV2; cdr3_aa: CASEGETDQPQHF; cdr3_nt: TGTGCCAGTGAGGGCGAGACGGATCAGCCCCAGCATTTT
j_call: TRBJ2-1; clone_size: NA; d_call: TRBD2; v_call: TRBV7-2; cdr3_aa: CASSLASGGGNNEQFF; cdr3_nt: TGTGCCAGCAGCTTAGCCAGCGGGGGGGGAAACAATGAGCAGTTCTTC
j_call: TRBJ1-1; clone_size: NA; d_call: TRBD1; v_call: TRBV20-1; cdr3_aa: CSLMRDSEAFF; cdr3_nt: TGCAGTTTAATGAGGGACAGCGAAGCTTTCTTT
j_call: TRBJ2-7; clone_size: NA; d_call: NA; v_call: TRBV2; cdr3_aa: CASTGGRKSYEQYF; cdr3_nt: TGTGCCAGCACGGGTGGCCGGAAATCCTACGAGCAGTACTTC
j_call: TRBJ1-1; clone_size: NA; d_call: NA; v_call: TRBV20-1; cdr3_aa: CSASAGGTEAFF; cdr3_nt: TGCAGTGCTAGTGCCGGAGGGACTGAAGCTTTCTTT
j_call: TRBJ1-2; clone_size: NA; d_call: NA; v_call: TRBV7-2; cdr3_aa: CASSIIRYGYTF; cdr3_nt: TGTGCCAGCAGCATTATCCGCTATGGCTACACCTTC
j_call: TRBJ1-5; clone_size: NA; d_call: TRBD1; v_call: TRBV30; cdr3_aa: CAWSSARLGTDSNQPQHF; cdr3_nt: TGTGCCTGGAGTAGTGCCCGATTGGGGACAGATAGCAATCAGCCCCAGCATTTT
j_call: TRBJ2-3; clone_size: NA; d_call: TRBD2; v_call: TRBV9; cdr3_aa: CASSVDAGVSTDTQYF; cdr3_nt: TGTGCCAGCAGCGTAGACGCGGGAGTATCGACAGATACGCAGTATTTT
j_call: TRBJ2-1; clone_size: few; d_call: NA; v_call: TRBV12-3/TRBV12-4; cdr3_aa: CATGEPYNEQFF; cdr3_nt: TGTGCCACAGGGGAGCCCTACAATGAGCAGTTCTTC
j_call: TRBJ1-2; clone_size: NA; d_call: NA; v_call: TRBV9; cdr3_aa: CASSVMGLDYGYTF; cdr3_nt: TGTGCCAGCAGCGTTATGGGGCTCGACTATGGCTACACCTTC
j_call: TRBJ1-6; clone_size: NA; d_call: NA; v_call: TRBV19; cdr3_aa: CASNGRGSSPLHF; cdr3_nt: TGTGCCAGTAACGGGCGGGGGAGCTCACCCCTCCACTTT
j_call: TRBJ2-1; clone_size: once; d_call: TRBD1; v_call: TRBV5-1; cdr3_aa: CASSLVPGQGNEQFF; cdr3_nt: TGCGCCAGCAGCTTGGTCCCGGGACAGGGGAATGAGCAGTTCTTC
j_call: TRBJ2-2; clone_size: NA; d_call: TRBD1; v_call: TRBV5-1; cdr3_aa: CASSKGSQGGTGELFF; cdr3_nt: TGCGCCAGCAGCAAGGGATCACAGGGGGGCACCGGGGAGCTGTTTTTT
j_call: TRBJ1-4; clone_size: NA; d_call: NA; v_call: TRBV3-1/TRBV3-2; cdr3_aa: CASSSRQAKTNEKLFF; cdr3_nt: TGTGCCAGCAGTTCTCGACAGGCGAAGACTAATGAAAAACTGTTTTTT
j_call: TRBJ1-1; clone_size: NA; d_call: NA; v_call: TRBV19; cdr3_aa: CASSITGNTEAFF; cdr3_nt: TGTGCCAGTAGTATTACGGGGAACACTGAAGCTTTCTTT
j_call: TRBJ2-3; clone_size: NA; d_call: TRBD1; v_call: TRBV6-5; cdr3_aa: CASTQGATDTQYF; cdr3_nt: TGTGCCAGCACTCAGGGGGCGACAGATACGCAGTATTTT
j_call: TRBJ2-4; clone_size: NA; d_call: NA; v_call: TRBV3-1/TRBV3-2; cdr3_aa: CASSQSLPTVAKNIQYF; cdr3_nt: TGTGCCAGCAGCCAGTCCCTGCCCACGGTAGCCAAAAACATTCAGTACTTC
j_call: TRBJ2-5; clone_size: once; d_call: NA; v_call: TRBV7-2; cdr3_aa: CASSTPRELTETQYF; cdr3_nt: TGTGCCAGCAGCACCCCCCGGGAACTCACGGAGACCCAGTACTTC
j_call: TRBJ2-7; clone_size: NA; d_call: TRBD1; v_call: TRBV11-3; cdr3_aa: CASSSGQGSEQYF; cdr3_nt: TGTGCCAGCAGCTCAGGACAGGGGAGCGAGCAGTACTTC
j_call: TRBJ1-1; clone_size: few; d_call: NA; v_call: TRBV5-1; cdr3_aa: CASSLGAGAITEAFF; cdr3_nt: TGCGCCAGCAGTTTAGGGGCGGGGGCGATAACTGAAGCTTTCTTT
j_call: TRBJ2-1; clone_size: NA; d_call: TRBD2; v_call: TRBV29-1; cdr3_aa: CSVLKGLAYNEQFF; cdr3_nt: TGCAGCGTTTTGAAGGGACTAGCTTACAATGAGCAGTTCTTC
j_call: TRBJ2-3; clone_size: NA; d_call: TRBD1; v_call: TRBV4-1; cdr3_aa: CASSRPPGQGTDTQYF; cdr3_nt: TGCGCCAGCAGCCGACCACCGGGACAGGGCACAGATACGCAGTATTTT
j_call: TRBJ2-1; clone_size: NA; d_call: TRBD2; v_call: TRBV7-6; cdr3_aa: CASSLAPLAGEGNEQFF; cdr3_nt: TGTGCCAGCAGCTTAGCCCCGCTAGCGGGAGAGGGCAATGAGCAGTTCTTC
j_call: TRBJ2-5; clone_size: NA; d_call: NA; v_call: TRBV23-1; cdr3_aa: CANEGTPGRETQYF; cdr3_nt: TGCGCGAATGAGGGAACACCGGGTAGAGAGACCCAGTACTTC
j_call: TRBJ2-5; clone_size: NA; d_call: NA; v_call: TRBV9; cdr3_aa: CASSGPDRGAQETQYF; cdr3_nt: TGTGCCAGCAGCGGGCCCGACCGTGGGGCTCAAGAGACCCAGTACTTC
j_call: TRBJ2-5; clone_size: NA; d_call: TRBD2; v_call: TRBV15; cdr3_aa: CATSRPGASGSMTQYF; cdr3_nt: TGTGCCACCAGCAGGCCAGGGGCCAGCGGGAGTATGACCCAGTACTTC